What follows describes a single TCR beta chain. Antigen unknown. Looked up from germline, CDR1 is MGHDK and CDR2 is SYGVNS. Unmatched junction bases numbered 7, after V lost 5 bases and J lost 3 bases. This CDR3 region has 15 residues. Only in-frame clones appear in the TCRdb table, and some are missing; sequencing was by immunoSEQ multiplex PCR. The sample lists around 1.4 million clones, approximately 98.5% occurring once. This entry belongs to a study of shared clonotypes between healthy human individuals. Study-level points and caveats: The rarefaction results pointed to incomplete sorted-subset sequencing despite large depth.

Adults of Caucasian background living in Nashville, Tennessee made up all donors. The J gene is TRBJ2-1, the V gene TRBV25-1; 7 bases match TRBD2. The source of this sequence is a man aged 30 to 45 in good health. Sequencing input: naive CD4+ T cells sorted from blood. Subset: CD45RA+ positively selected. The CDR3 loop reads CASSQIGGNYNEQFF. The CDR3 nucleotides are TGTGCCAGCAGTCAAATCGGGGGGAACTACAATGAGCAGTTCTTC.